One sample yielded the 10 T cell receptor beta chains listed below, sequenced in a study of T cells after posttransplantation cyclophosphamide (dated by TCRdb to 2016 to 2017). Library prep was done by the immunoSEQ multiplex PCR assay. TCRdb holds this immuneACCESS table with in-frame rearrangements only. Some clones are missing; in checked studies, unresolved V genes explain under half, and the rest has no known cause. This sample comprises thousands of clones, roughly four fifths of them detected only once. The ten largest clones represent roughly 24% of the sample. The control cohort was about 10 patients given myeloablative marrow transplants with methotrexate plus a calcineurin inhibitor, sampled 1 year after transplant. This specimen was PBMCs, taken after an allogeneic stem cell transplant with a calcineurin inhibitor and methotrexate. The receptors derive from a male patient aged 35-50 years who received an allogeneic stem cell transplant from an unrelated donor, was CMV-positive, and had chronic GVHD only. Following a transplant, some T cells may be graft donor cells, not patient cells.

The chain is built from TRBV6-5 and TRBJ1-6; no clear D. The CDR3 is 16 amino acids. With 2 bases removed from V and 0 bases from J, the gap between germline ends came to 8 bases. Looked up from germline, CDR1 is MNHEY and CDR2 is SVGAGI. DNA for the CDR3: TGTGCCAGCAGTTACCGCGGATCCTCCTATAATTCACCCCTCCACTTT. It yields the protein CASSYRGSSYNSPLHF.

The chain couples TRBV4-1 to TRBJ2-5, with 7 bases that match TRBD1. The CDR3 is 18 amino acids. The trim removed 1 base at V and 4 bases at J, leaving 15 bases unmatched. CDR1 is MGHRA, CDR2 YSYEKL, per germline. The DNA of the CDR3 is TGCGCCAGCAGCCAAGGGGCCGGGGCAGGGGGAAGACGAGAGACCCAGTACTTC. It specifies CASSQGAGAGGRRETQYF.

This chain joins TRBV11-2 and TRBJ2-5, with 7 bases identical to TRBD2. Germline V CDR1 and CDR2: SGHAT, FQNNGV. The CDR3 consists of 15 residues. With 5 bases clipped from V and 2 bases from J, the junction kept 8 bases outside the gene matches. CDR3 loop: CASSPAGAGQETQYF. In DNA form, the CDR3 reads TGTGCCAGCAGCCCCGCGGGAGCGGGGCAAGAGACCCAGTACTTC.

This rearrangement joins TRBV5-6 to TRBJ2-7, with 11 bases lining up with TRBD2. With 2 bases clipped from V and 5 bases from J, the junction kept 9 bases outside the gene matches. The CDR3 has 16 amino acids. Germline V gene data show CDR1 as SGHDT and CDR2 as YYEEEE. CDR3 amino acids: CASSFKTSGIRNEQYF. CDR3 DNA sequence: TGTGCCAGCAGCTTTAAGACTAGCGGGATTCGGAACGAGCAGTACTTC.

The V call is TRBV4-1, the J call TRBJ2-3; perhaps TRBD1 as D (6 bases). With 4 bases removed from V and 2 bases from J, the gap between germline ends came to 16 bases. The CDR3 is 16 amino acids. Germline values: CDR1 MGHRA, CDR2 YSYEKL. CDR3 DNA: TGCGCCAGCAGCCGAACGACAGGAACCCTCACAGATACGCAGTATTTT. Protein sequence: CASSRTTGTLTDTQYF.

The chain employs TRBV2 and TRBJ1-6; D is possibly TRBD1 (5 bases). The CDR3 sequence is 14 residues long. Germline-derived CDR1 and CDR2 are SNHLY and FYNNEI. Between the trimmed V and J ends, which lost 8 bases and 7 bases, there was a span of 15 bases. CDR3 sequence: CASSTQGGNSPLHF. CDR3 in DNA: TGTGCCAGCTCAACCCAGGGAGGCAATTCACCCCTCCACTTT.

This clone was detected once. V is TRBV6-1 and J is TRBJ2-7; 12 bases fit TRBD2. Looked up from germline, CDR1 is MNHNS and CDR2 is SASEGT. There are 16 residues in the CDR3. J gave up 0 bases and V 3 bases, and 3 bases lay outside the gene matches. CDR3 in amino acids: CASSDGLAGSSYEQYF. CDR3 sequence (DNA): TGTGCCAGCAGTGACGGACTAGCGGGATCCTCCTACGAGCAGTACTTC.

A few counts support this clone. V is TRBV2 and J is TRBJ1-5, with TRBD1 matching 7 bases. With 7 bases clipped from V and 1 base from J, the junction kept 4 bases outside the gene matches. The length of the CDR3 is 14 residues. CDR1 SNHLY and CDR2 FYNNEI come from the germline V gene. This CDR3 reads CASTMTGSNQPQHF. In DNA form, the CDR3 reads TGTGCCAGCACCATGACAGGGAGCAATCAGCCCCAGCATTTT.

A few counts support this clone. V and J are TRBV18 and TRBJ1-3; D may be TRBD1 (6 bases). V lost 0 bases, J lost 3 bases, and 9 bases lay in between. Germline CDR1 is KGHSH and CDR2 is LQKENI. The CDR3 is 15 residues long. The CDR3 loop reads CASSPPWTVGNTIYF. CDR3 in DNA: TGTGCCAGCTCACCACCGTGGACAGTTGGAAACACCATATATTTT.

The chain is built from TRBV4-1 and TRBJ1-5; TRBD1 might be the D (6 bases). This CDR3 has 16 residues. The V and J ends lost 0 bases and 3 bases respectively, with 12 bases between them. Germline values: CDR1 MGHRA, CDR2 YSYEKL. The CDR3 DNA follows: TGCGCCAGCAGCCAAGAGGACAGTTTTTTCAATCAGCCCCAGCATTTT. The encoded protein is CASSQEDSFFNQPQHF.